Listed below are T cell receptor beta chains from one sample, sequenced in a study of T cell responses to AZD1222 COVID-19 vaccine. Generated by immunoSEQ multiplex PCR, the TCRdb table keeps only in-frame clones and is missing some. Here the sample spans approximately 100,000 clones, over 75% being singletons. Sample: peripheral blood, taken 28 days after the second AZD1222 dose. All receptors derive from an adult who received the AZD1222 COVID-19 vaccine. The CDR3 runs from the conserved cysteine through the conserved F or W. The D gene is left open where the match is weak. Clone size, where shown, is once, few, many, or a class for clones that have expanded.

v_gene	d_gene	j_gene	abundance	CDR3nt	CDR3aa
TRBV2	-	TRBJ1-5	-	TGTGCCAGCAGTGGGGGAGGATTCAATCAGCCCCAGCATTTT	CASSGGGFNQPQHF
TRBV6-5	TRBD1	TRBJ2-2	-	TGTGCCAGCACAAGGGGGACAGGGGGCACCGGGGAGCTGTTTTTT	CASTRGTGGTGELFF
TRBV6-8	-	TRBJ2-5	-	TGTGCCAGCAGTTACTGTAGTCGAATCGAAGAGACCCAGTACTTC	CASSYCSRIEETQYF
TRBV19	-	TRBJ2-5	-	TGTGCCAGTAGTATCCGTCACCAAGAGACCCAGTACTTC	CASSIRHQETQYF
TRBV27	-	TRBJ1-5	-	TGTGCCACCGGGGAGGCCCCCAATCAGCCCCAGCATTTT	CATGEAPNQPQHF
TRBV25-1	-	TRBJ2-5	-	TGTGCCAGCCCTGCAAGGGTCTCCCAAGAGACCCAGTACTTC	CASPARVSQETQYF
TRBV28	-	TRBJ2-1	-	TGTGCCAGCCGTCCTGCCCTTGACAATGAGCAGTTCTTC	CASRPALDNEQFF
TRBV27	TRBD1	TRBJ1-2	-	TGTGCCAGCTCCCCTATAGGGGGCACTAACTATGGCTACACCTTC	CASSPIGGTNYGYTF
TRBV19	-	TRBJ1-2	-	TGTGCCAGTAGCAGGGCCGACACACTATATGGCTACACCTTC	CASSRADTLYGYTF
TRBV30	TRBD2	TRBJ2-1	-	TGTGCCTGGAACCTACTAGCGGGAGGGGACAATGAGCAGTTCTTC	CAWNLLAGGDNEQFF
TRBV9	TRBD2	TRBJ2-5	-	TGTGCCAGCAGCGTAGGCGGGGGGCTGGAGACCCAGTACTTC	CASSVGGGLETQYF
TRBV15	TRBD2	TRBJ2-3	-	TGTGCCACCAGCATTTGGACTAGCGGGGGATCAGATACGCAGTATTTT	CATSIWTSGGSDTQYF
TRBV3-1/TRBV3-2	-	TRBJ1-3	-	TGTGCCAGCAGCCAAGTCGATTGGGGATCATCTGGAAACACCATATATTTT	CASSQVDWGSSGNTIYF
TRBV10-2	TRBD1	TRBJ1-1	-	TGCGCCAGCAGTGAGGAGGGGGCCCAAAGCACTGAAGCTTTCTTT	CASSEEGAQSTEAFF
TRBV5-1	-	TRBJ1-2	-	TGCGCCAGCAGCTTGGGTCAGGGCTACACCTTC	CASSLGQGYTF
TRBV5-1	TRBD1	TRBJ2-7	-	TGCGCCAGCAGCCTGGCCGGGACAGGGCGGGAGCAGTACTTC	CASSLAGTGREQYF
TRBV7-9	TRBD1	TRBJ2-7	-	TGTGCCAGCAGCTTAGCGGGACAGCCATACGAGCAGTACTTC	CASSLAGQPYEQYF
TRBV7-9	-	TRBJ1-1	-	TGTGCCAGCAGCCCTGGATACAACACTGAAGCTTTCTTT	CASSPGYNTEAFF
TRBV18	TRBD2	TRBJ2-7	-	TGTGCCAGCTCAGGGGGGGGGACCGAGCAGTACTTC	CASSGGGTEQYF
TRBV27	-	TRBJ2-2	-	TGTGCCAGCGCAGGGGGGGCCGGGGAGCTGTTTTTT	CASAGGAGELFF
TRBV7-9	-	TRBJ1-2	-	TGTGCCAGCAGCCGCCGTGTGGGGCTAGGCTACACCTTC	CASSRRVGLGYTF
TRBV2	-	TRBJ1-1	-	TGTGCCAGCAGTGAAGAGGGTTTAATAGAAGCTTTCTTT	CASSEEGLIEAFF
TRBV5-8	TRBD2	TRBJ2-7	-	TGTGCCAGCAGCTTAAGGGCGGGAGCTGGCTACGAGCAGTACTTC	CASSLRAGAGYEQYF
TRBV5-1	-	TRBJ2-7	-	TGCGCCAGCAGCCTAACACCTACATCCTACGAGCAGTACTTC	CASSLTPTSYEQYF
TRBV5-4	TRBD2	TRBJ2-2	-	TGTGCCAGCAGCGGATCTAGCGGCAGTAACACCGGGGAGCTGTTTTTT	CASSGSSGSNTGELFF
TRBV28	-	TRBJ2-7	-	TGTGCCAGCAGTTCTCCGGGACAATCCTACGAGCAGTACTTC	CASSSPGQSYEQYF
TRBV7-2	-	TRBJ2-1	-	TGTGCCAGCACCCTAGAGACAGGAGTCTCCTACAATGAGCAGTTCTTC	CASTLETGVSYNEQFF
TRBV5-1	-	TRBJ1-4	once	TGCGCCAGCAGCACGCAGGGATATGGTGAAAAACTGTTTTTT	CASSTQGYGEKLFF
TRBV18	-	TRBJ2-7	-	TGTGCCAGCTCACCACCAGGACTCTCCTACGAGCAGTACTTC	CASSPPGLSYEQYF
TRBV4-1	-	TRBJ2-1	once	TGCGCCAGCAGCCAAGCGGCCCTAGCAAGGGATGAGCAGTTCTTC	CASSQAALARDEQFF
TRBV9	-	TRBJ2-5	-	TGTGCCAGCAGCGTACTCGGGACACCGACCGAGACCCAGTACTTC	CASSVLGTPTETQYF
TRBV5-1	TRBD2	TRBJ2-2	-	TGCGCCAGCAGCTTGAGGCGGGAGGGCACCGGGGAGCTGTTTTTT	CASSLRREGTGELFF
TRBV28	TRBD2	TRBJ2-5	-	TGTGCCAGCAGAGCCTTTAGCGGGAGGAGAGAGACCCAGTACTTC	CASRAFSGRRETQYF
TRBV5-6	TRBD1	TRBJ1-6	-	TGTGCCAGCAGCTTGGACAGGGGGGCGGATAATTCACCCCTCCACTTT	CASSLDRGADNSPLHF
TRBV27	-	TRBJ2-1	-	TGTGCCAGCAGTTTGTGGGGGCCCTACAATGAGCAGTTCTTC	CASSLWGPYNEQFF
TRBV7-2	-	TRBJ2-7	-	TGTGCCAGCAGCCCCTTTGGGGCGAGCGAGCAGTACTTC	CASSPFGASEQYF
TRBV6-5	-	TRBJ2-1	-	TGTGCCAGCAGTTACGCAGGGGATGATGAGCAGTTCTTC	CASSYAGDDEQFF
TRBV15	-	TRBJ2-3	-	TGTGCCACCAGCAGACTCAGGGGCCTAGATACGCAGTATTTT	CATSRLRGLDTQYF
TRBV6-1	TRBD1	TRBJ1-5	-	TGTGCCAGCAGTGATGGGACAGGGTATCAGCCCCAGCATTTT	CASSDGTGYQPQHF
TRBV20-1	-	TRBJ2-5	-	TGCAGTGCTACGGGGGTGGAGACCCAGTACTTC	CSATGVETQYF
TRBV20-1	TRBD1	TRBJ1-3	-	TGCAGTGCTAGTTTCGGACAGGCCTCTGGAAACACCATATATTTT	CSASFGQASGNTIYF
TRBV2	-	TRBJ2-7	-	TGTGCCAGCATGGGGTCTTTGGCGTGGGAGCAGTACTTC	CASMGSLAWEQYF
TRBV6-5	TRBD1	TRBJ1-1	-	TGTGCCAGCACAGAAGGACAGGGAGGATCTGAAGCTTTCTTT	CASTEGQGGSEAFF
TRBV19	-	TRBJ2-7	-	TGTGCCAGTAGTATAGGGGGGTACGAGCAGTACTTC	CASSIGGYEQYF
TRBV5-1	TRBD1	TRBJ1-3	-	TGCGCCAGCAGCGTAGGACAGGCAGGAAACACCATATATTTT	CASSVGQAGNTIYF
TRBV6-2/TRBV6-3	-	TRBJ2-5	-	TGTGCCAGCAGTTACTCGGTCCAGCGGATTGAGACCCAGTACTTC	CASSYSVQRIETQYF
TRBV6-2/TRBV6-3	TRBD2	TRBJ2-1	-	TGTGCCAGCAGCCCTACTCTACCGGGAGGGCTACAAGAGCAGTTCTTC	CASSPTLPGGLQEQFF
TRBV6-2/TRBV6-3	TRBD1	TRBJ2-7	-	TGTGCCAGCAGTCACCGGGACAGGGAGGTGGATTACGAGCAGTACTTC	CASSHRDREVDYEQYF